These 14 T cell receptor beta chains came from one sample sequenced in a study of graft-versus-host responses after intestinal transplantation. Their antigens are not known. This table comes from immunoSEQ multiplex PCR, and its TCRdb copy is limited to in-frame clones, with some not included. This table has about 100,000 clones, roughly 84% appearing once. The sample consisted of unstimulated CD4+ T cells sorted from spleen or lymph node cells, taken before transplant. The receptors derive from a human donor who was the organ donor for an intestinal transplant.

This clone was recorded only once. The genes are TRBV5-1 and TRBJ2-1; 8 nucleotides agree with TRBD1. This CDR3 contains 12 residues. CDR1 SGHRS and CDR2 YFSETQ come from the germline V gene. The V and J ends lost 4 bases and 10 bases, in that order; junction bases with no gene match: 4. In DNA form, the CDR3 reads TGCGCCAGCAGCGAGGACAGGGAAGAGCAGTTCTTC. It codes for CASSEDREEQFF.

The genes are TRBV6-5 and TRBJ2-7, with TRBD1 as a possible D gene (6 bases). The germline gives CDR1 MNHEY, CDR2 SVGAGI. There are 15 residues in the CDR3. The V and J ends lost 9 bases and 2 bases respectively, with 20 bases between them. For the CDR3, the DNA is TGTGCCAGAGTTCAGGGGTCCCGCCACACCTACGAGCAGTACTTC. Residues: CARVQGSRHTYEQYF.

This sequence joins TRBV10-1 and TRBJ2-7; 7 bases match TRBD1. The CDR3 has 14 amino acids. V dropped 6 bases and J dropped 1; count of bases not matched to a gene: 6. CDR1 WNHNN and CDR2 SYGVQD come from the germline V gene (reference sequence). CDR3 sequence reads: CASSLGGFSYEQYF. CDR3 DNA sequence: TGCGCCAGCAGCCTAGGGGGCTTTTCCTACGAGCAGTACTTC.

The chain recombines TRBV19 with TRBJ2-3, with 10 nucleotides matching TRBD2. The CDR3 runs 14 residues. V lost 1 base, J lost 10 bases, and 5 bases stayed unmatched. The germline gives CDR1 LNHDA, CDR2 SQIVND (reference sequence). CDR3 sequence: CASSIGTSGFAQYF. The CDR3 DNA sequence: TGTGCCAGTAGTATAGGGACTAGCGGATTTGCGCAGTATTTT.

The V call is TRBV20-1, the J call TRBJ1-1; D uncertain. V shed 2 bases and J shed 8 bases, with 3 bases lying between them. This CDR3 is 9 amino acids long. Looked up from germline, CDR1 is DFQATT and CDR2 is SNEGSKA (reference sequence). CDR3 DNA sequence: TGCAGTGCTAGATTCGAAGCTTTCTTT. It yields the protein CSARFEAFF.

The J gene is TRBJ2-5, the V gene TRBV7-9; D ambiguous. Trimming cost V 6 bases and J 9 bases, with 11 bases left between them. Germline CDR1 is SEHNR and CDR2 is FQNEAQ (reference sequence). This CDR3 region has 11 residues. In nucleotides, the CDR3 is TGTGCCAGCAGTTCAAACGTAGCCCAGTACTTC. Translating gives CASSSNVAQYF.

This clone came up once. The chain couples TRBV7-9 to TRBJ1-5; no clear D. V was shortened by 1 base and J by 0 bases, with 4 bases between the two germline ends. From germline, CDR1 is SEHNR and CDR2 FQNEAQ (reference sequence). This CDR3 comprises 14 residues. DNA of the CDR3: TGTGCCAGCAGCTTAGGAACTAGCAATCAGCCCCAGCATTTT. Its translation: CASSLGTSNQPQHF.

This clone came up once. The V gene is TRBV2, the J gene TRBJ1-1; no clear D gene. Trimming took off 8 bases at V and 1 base at J, with 8 bases between the two ends. The CDR3 has 12 amino acids. CDR1 and CDR2 from the germline V gene are SNHLY and FYNNEI. CDR3 amino acids: CASSAWNTEAFF. The DNA for the CDR3 is TGTGCCAGCTCCGCGTGGAACACTGAAGCTTTCTTT.

This chain uses TRBV19 with TRBJ1-5; no clear D. The CDR3 contains 15 residues. CDR1 LNHDA and CDR2 SQIVND come from the germline V gene (reference sequence). V was pared by 1 base and J by 3 bases, with 10 bases between. Here the CDR3 reads CASSIVGTLNQPQHF. The CDR3 DNA reads as TGTGCCAGTAGTATAGTGGGAACCCTCAATCAGCCCCAGCATTTT.

With regard to this clone: The sample carries other DNA sequences with the same CDR3. The chain combines TRBV5-1 with TRBJ2-3; 7 positions agree with TRBD2. The junction had 6 bases not matched to a gene; V was cut back by 2 bases and J by 3 bases. The CDR3 has 15 amino acids. From germline, CDR1 is SGHRS and CDR2 YFSETQ. DNA for the CDR3: TGCGCCAGCAGCTTAACGGGGAGGGCGACAGATACGCAGTATTTT. Its translation is CASSLTGRATDTQYF.

DNA of the CDR3: TGCGCCAGCAGCCTACGTGGGGGCGGTCTGAACACTGAAGCTTTCTTT. Protein: CASSLRGGGLNTEAFF. The chain is built from TRBV4-1 and TRBJ1-1; perhaps TRBD1 as D (6 bases). Per germline, CDR1 MGHRA and CDR2 YSYEKL. V lost 4 bases, J lost 0 bases, and 15 bases lay in between. This CDR3 region has 16 residues.

V and J are TRBV30 and TRBJ2-1, with D possibly TRBD1 on 5 matching bases. V shed 7 bases and J shed 4 bases, with 8 bases lying between them. The CDR3 is 11 residues long. Germline V lookup: CDR1 GTSNPN, CDR2 SVGIG (reference sequence). CDR3 sequence: CAFTGYNEQFF. DNA for the CDR3: TGTGCCTTTACAGGATACAATGAGCAGTTCTTC.

The chain employs TRBV19 and TRBJ1-6; no clear D gene. Germline-derived CDR1 and CDR2 are LNHDA and SQIVND (reference sequence). This CDR3 has 13 residues. Trimming cost V 2 bases and J 9 bases, with 8 bases left between them. CDR3 sequence reads: CASSILTSSPLHF. For the CDR3, the DNA is TGTGCCAGTAGTATACTGACGTCTTCACCCCTCCACTTT.

The rearrangement uses TRBV18 and TRBJ1-1; 9 positions agree with TRBD1. The CDR3 has 13 amino acids. CDR1 KGHSH and CDR2 LQKENI come from the germline V gene. The trim removed 6 bases at V and 3 bases at J, leaving 2 bases unmatched. CDR3: CASSRQGDTEAFF. CDR3 sequence (DNA): TGTGCCAGCTCTCGACAGGGGGACACTGAAGCTTTCTTT.